This T cell receptor beta chain is drawn from a study of blood T cell repertoires in COVID-19. Study as a whole: Some COVID-19 samples were acute and others convalescent; all came from the United States, Italy and Spain. T cells, B-cell-depleted T cells, or PBMCs supplied cDNA or gDNA.

Authors' data handling: Reference gene primer amplification in the assay estimated nucleated cell counts. Here immunoSEQ multiplex PCR was the method, and the copy in TCRdb shows in-frame clones only, minus some. Clonal size and the V and J genes are those of that table, whereas D and trimming came from the DNA. This repertoire shows hundreds of thousands of clones, about 87% found once; its top ten account for roughly 6.2%. V lost 3 bases and J lost 5; bases outside the gene matches: 5. CDR3 length equals 13 residues. Germline V gives CDR1 GTSNPN, CDR2 SVGIG (reference sequence). The rearrangement joins TRBV30 to TRBJ2-5; 8 bases fit TRBD1. The source material was peripheral blood. This clonotype originated in a man aged 55 to 70 who had recovered from COVID-19. The CDR3 DNA reads TGTGCCTGGAGGTCGACAGGGGCCGAGACCCAGTACTTC. Amino acid sequence: CAWRSTGAETQYF.